This entry lists 9 T cell receptor beta chains sequenced from one sample in a study of blood T cell repertoires in COVID-19. Clones were read by immunoSEQ multiplex PCR, and TCRdb kept only the in-frame ones, dropping some. The data contain about 250,000 clones, around four fifths of them singletons. The material sequenced was peripheral blood. Every receptor here comes from a woman aged 55-69 years with active or convalescent COVID-19.

This clone was seen more than once but under ten times. This sequence joins TRBV11-3 and TRBJ2-7; D possibly corresponds to TRBD1 (6 bases). This CDR3 has 15 residues. Deletions cut 5 bases from V and 4 bases from J, with 18 bases between. Germline V CDR1 and CDR2: SGHNT, YENEEA. CDR3 region: CASSHSTGTPYEQYF. The CDR3 DNA reads as TGTGCCAGCAGCCATTCGACCGGGACACCTTACGAGCAGTACTTC.

The V gene is TRBV18, the J gene TRBJ2-7; the match to TRBD2 covers 10 bases. V dropped 6 bases and J dropped 5; count of bases not matched to a gene: 13. CDR3 size: 16 residues. Germline CDR1 reads KGHSH; CDR2 reads LQKENI. CDR3 amino acids: CASSLPGSGRGDEQYF. The CDR3 DNA sequence: TGTGCCAGCTCCCTCCCGGGGAGCGGGAGGGGAGACGAGCAGTACTTC.

This chain joins TRBV11-2 and TRBJ2-1; 12 bases align to TRBD2. Germline V lookup: CDR1 SGHAT, CDR2 FQNNGV. V dropped 2 bases and J dropped 9; count of bases not matched to a gene: 2. The CDR3 totals 14 residues. CDR3 sequence (DNA): TGTGCCAGCAGCTTAATACTAGCGGGAGGTGAGCAGTTCTTC. Translating gives CASSLILAGGEQFF.

With respect to this clone: The limits of the CDR3 on the DNA are not certain, so only TCRdb's listed CDR3 is given. The chain employs TRBV21-1 and TRBJ1-1; the table's D call, TRBD1, has no DNA check behind it. TRBV21-1 is flagged as a pseudogene. The CDR3 totals 13 residues, both ends included. CDR3 amino acids: CASSPRWGRGAFF.

The J gene is TRBJ2-7, the V gene TRBV5-1, with 7 bases aligning to TRBD2. J lost 1 base, V lost 4 bases, and 11 bases had no gene match. In germline, CDR1 is SGHRS, CDR2 YFSETQ. The CDR3 has 16 amino acids. The chain's CDR3 is CASSPTSGLKSYEQYF. The DNA for the CDR3 is TGCGCCAGCAGCCCCACCTCGGGACTAAAATCCTACGAGCAGTACTTC.

V usage is TRBV20-1 and J usage is TRBJ1-6; D ambiguous. V was pared by 3 bases and J by 5 bases, with 14 bases between. Germline lookup yields CDR1 DFQATT and CDR2 SNEGSKA (reference sequence). This CDR3 contains 15 residues. CDR3 nucleotide sequence: TGCAGTGCTAGTAGTCTTACCACAAATAATTCACCCCTCCACTTT. Amino acids: CSASSLTTNNSPLHF.

The chain is built from TRBV6-5 and TRBJ2-2, with D unclear. With 2 bases removed from V and 6 bases from J, the gap between germline ends came to 4 bases. The CDR3 totals 12 residues. Germline lookup yields CDR1 MNHEY and CDR2 SVGAGI. This chain's CDR3 is CASSYGPGELFF. The CDR3 bases are TGTGCCAGCAGTTACGGGCCCGGGGAGCTGTTTTTT.

The J gene is TRBJ2-5, the V gene TRBV4-2, with D perhaps TRBD2 (5 bases). V dropped 1 base and J dropped 1 base, with 13 bases sitting between them. In germline, CDR1 is LGHNA, CDR2 YNFKEQ. There are 16 residues in the CDR3. The CDR3 is CASSQATPLAQETQYF. The CDR3 nucleotides read TGTGCCAGCAGCCAAGCTACACCCCTAGCCCAAGAGACCCAGTACTTC.

This clone was seen a few times. This rearrangement joins TRBV30 to TRBJ1-1; perhaps TRBD1 as D (5 bases). Trimming shortened V by 3 bases and J by 5 bases, and 13 bases separated the two germline ends. Germline V CDR1 and CDR2: GTSNPN, SVGIG (reference sequence). This CDR3 contains 13 residues. CDR3 in amino acids: CAWSEAGVTEAFF. CDR3 coding DNA: TGTGCCTGGAGCGAGGCGGGGGTTACTGAAGCTTTCTTT.